Listed here are 27 T cell receptor beta chains from one sample, sequenced in a study of shared clonotypes between healthy human individuals. Here immunoSEQ multiplex PCR was the method, and the copy in TCRdb shows in-frame clones only, minus some. Of a few million clones listed, roughly 90% are singletons. The sequenced material came from naive CD4+ T cells from PBMCs. Subset: CD45RA+ positively selected. The receptor set was obtained from a man younger than 35 in good health. Some clones in this sample may be carry-over from other donors' samples.

The gene calls are TRBV4-2 and TRBJ2-6; unclear D gene. The CDR3 spans 15 residues. Deletions cut 1 base from V and 2 bases from J, with 6 bases between. Germline CDR1 reads LGHNA; CDR2 reads YNFKEQ. CDR3 sequence reads: CASSQARTGANVLTF. The CDR3 DNA sequence: TGTGCCAGCAGCCAAGCCAGGACTGGGGCCAACGTCCTGACTTTC.

This clone has only one observation. The chain recombines TRBV5-1 with TRBJ2-7, with 7 bases aligning to TRBD1. J lost 5 bases, V lost 4 bases, and 12 bases had no gene match. CDR3 length: 15 amino acids. Germline values: CDR1 SGHRS, CDR2 YFSETQ. Here the CDR3 reads CASSHGQVVVHEQYF. As DNA, the CDR3 is TGCGCCAGCAGCCACGGACAGGTAGTAGTCCACGAGCAGTACTTC.

The rearrangement links TRBV7-9 to TRBJ1-3; D might be TRBD1 (6 bases). The CDR3 covers 16 residues. Trimming pared 3 bases from V and 0 bases from J, leaving 12 bases between. The germline V gene encodes CDR1 SEHNR and CDR2 FQNEAQ (reference sequence). The CDR3 region is CASSFTGQISGNTIYF. The DNA for the CDR3 is TGTGCCAGCAGCTTCACCGGACAGATCTCTGGAAACACCATATATTTT.

The chain joins TRBV5-1 to TRBJ2-7; TRBD2 might be the D (6 bases). The CDR3 sequence is 16 residues long. The germline V gene encodes CDR1 SGHRS and CDR2 YFSETQ. The ends were cut back, 0 bases at V and 5 bases at J, with 18 bases in the middle. CDR3 in amino acids: CASSLAGTPGVHEQYF. CDR3 sequence (DNA): TGCGCCAGCAGCTTGGCCGGGACCCCGGGGGTCCACGAGCAGTACTTC.

The chain has TRBV19 and TRBJ2-4, with a weak D call TRBD1 (6 bases). CDR1 and CDR2 (germline): LNHDA, SQIVND (reference sequence). The CDR3 consists of 13 residues. The germline V and J ends were trimmed by 7 bases and 6 bases, with 13 bases remaining between them. The CDR3: CASKRQAGNIQYF. The CDR3 DNA reads as TGTGCCAGTAAGCGACAGGCTGGAAACATTCAGTACTTC.

The chain couples TRBV6-1 to TRBJ1-4, with no clear D. Germline V gene data show CDR1 as MNHNS and CDR2 as SASEGT. CDR3 size: 15 residues. V was trimmed by 8 bases and J by 7 bases, leaving 20 bases between them. CDR3 residues: CASVRLGSRSEKLFF. In DNA, the CDR3 is TGTGCCAGCGTTAGGTTGGGAAGTCGCAGTGAAAAACTGTTTTTT.

This sequence joins TRBV5-1 and TRBJ1-4; no clear D. Germline V gene lookup returns CDR1 SGHRS and CDR2 YFSETQ. The ends were cut back, 0 bases at V and 8 bases at J, with 11 bases in the middle. This CDR3 has 14 amino acids. The CDR3: CASSLVAASEKLFF. CDR3 DNA: TGCGCCAGCAGCTTGGTGGCAGCCTCCGAAAAACTGTTTTTT.

J is TRBJ2-7 and V is TRBV6-1, with D tentatively TRBD1 (6 bases). Trimming cost V 5 bases and J 2 bases, with 16 bases left between them. From germline, CDR1 is MNHNS and CDR2 SASEGT. The CDR3 totals 15 residues. The CDR3 is CASSPRTWGPYEQYF. For the CDR3, the DNA is TGTGCCAGCAGTCCGCGCACGTGGGGGCCCTACGAGCAGTACTTC.

This clone was found once. At one end the junction does not follow the germline gene, possibly because of a read error. The rearrangement links TRBV5-6 to TRBJ2-7; 8 positions match TRBD1. Germline V lookup: CDR1 SGHDT, CDR2 YYEEEE. The CDR3 sequence is 15 residues long. DNA for the CDR3: TGTGTCAGCAGCCTAGGACAGGGAGTGGTCCACGAGCAGTACTTC. It codes for CVSSLGQGVVHEQYF.

The rearrangement links TRBV7-8 to TRBJ2-1; 11 bases align to TRBD2. J lost 9 bases, V lost 5 bases, and 9 bases had no gene match. Germline CDR1 and CDR2: SGHVS and FQNEAQ. The length of the CDR3 is 15 residues. The CDR3 nucleotides read TGTGCCAGCAGCCAAGGTAGCGGGAGGGCCAGTGAGCAGTTCTTC. This encodes CASSQGSGRASEQFF.

This clone came up once. This chain uses TRBV28 with TRBJ1-5; D gene unclear. CDR3 length: 12 residues. From germline, CDR1 is MDHEN and CDR2 SYDVKM. The ends were cut back, 5 bases at V and 5 bases at J, with 7 bases in the middle. The CDR3 DNA sequence: TGTGCCAGCAGTCCCCTCCATCAGCCCCAGCATTTT. It codes for CASSPLHQPQHF. The full variable domain, in which reference TRBV28 and TRBJ1-5 provide the parts outside the CDR3, is DVKVTQSSRYLVKRTGEKVFLECVQDMDHENMFWYRQDPGLGLRLIYFSYDVKMKEKGDIPEGYSVSREKKERFSLILESASTNQTSMYLCASSPLHQPQHFGDGTRLSIL.

The chain combines TRBV7-9 with TRBJ2-1, with 13 bases fitting TRBD2. Trimming cost V 3 bases and J 9 bases; bases outside gene matches: 8. CDR1 is SEHNR, CDR2 FQNEAQ, per germline (reference sequence). CDR3 length: 16 residues. DNA for the CDR3: TGTGCCAGCAGCTTGGACACTAGCGGGAGGGCCTCTGAGCAGTTCTTC. Protein product: CASSLDTSGRASEQFF.

This sequence joins TRBV5-1 and TRBJ2-5; D remains unclear. Germline values: CDR1 SGHRS, CDR2 YFSETQ. With 0 bases removed from V and 5 bases from J, the gap between germline ends came to 11 bases. The CDR3 is 14 amino acids. Here the CDR3 DNA reads TGCGCCAGCAGCTTGGCGCACTCAGGCGAGACCCAGTACTTC. Translation: CASSLAHSGETQYF.

Notes on this clone: The same CDR3 can be traced to other DNA sequences in this sample. The chain combines TRBV29-1 with TRBJ1-1, with a tentative D call TRBD1 (6 bases). Germline values: CDR1 SQVTM, CDR2 ANQGSEA. This CDR3 spans 13 amino acids. Trimming shortened V by 2 bases and J by 0 bases, and 7 bases separated the two germline ends. This CDR3 reads CSVERQVNTEAFF. CDR3 nucleotide sequence: TGCAGCGTTGAACGACAGGTGAACACTGAAGCTTTCTTT. The full variable domain, its missing parts supplied by reference TRBV29-1 and TRBJ1-1, is SAVISQKPSRDICQRGTSLTIQCQVDSQVTMMFWYRQQPGQSLTLIATANQGSEATYESGFVIDKFPISRPNLTFSTLTVSNMSPEDSSIYLCSVERQVNTEAFFGQGTRLTVV.

Notes on this clone: Other DNA sequences in the sample encode the same CDR3. The chain uses TRBV5-1 and TRBJ2-7, with 7 nucleotides matching TRBD1. This CDR3 is built from 12 residues. J was trimmed by 7 bases and V by 0 bases; bases with no gene match: 1. Germline-derived CDR1 and CDR2 are SGHRS and YFSETQ. The CDR3 coding sequence is TGCGCCAGCAGCTTGGGACAGGGAGAGCAGTACTTC. It translates to CASSLGQGEQYF.

Note on this clone: The junction does not match germline at one end; this may be a read error. The genes are TRBV15 and TRBJ1-4; D is ambiguous. The CDR3 is 11 amino acids. Germline loops: CDR1 LNHNV, CDR2 YYDKDF (reference sequence). CDR3 bases: TGTGCCACCGGCAGAGAGGAAAAACTGTTTTTT. Protein product: CATGREEKLFF.

On this clone itself: The sample contains more than one DNA sequence encoding this CDR3. V gene TRBV28 combines with J gene TRBJ2-7; D is unclear. Germline V lookup: CDR1 MDHEN, CDR2 SYDVKM. Deletions cut 6 bases from V and 1 base from J, with 7 bases between. The CDR3 is 12 residues long. Here the CDR3 reads CASRQLSYEQYF. CDR3 DNA: TGTGCCAGCAGACAGCTTTCCTACGAGCAGTACTTC.

This clone appeared once. The chain is built from TRBV28 and TRBJ2-1, with D perhaps TRBD2 (6 bases). V was trimmed by 4 bases and J by 16 bases, leaving 11 bases between them. Looked up from germline, CDR1 is MDHEN and CDR2 is SYDVKM. This CDR3 contains 10 residues. This chain's CDR3 is CASSSGSVFF. The DNA of the CDR3 is TGTGCCAGCAGTTCCGGGAGTGTCTTCTTC.

This chain connects TRBV28 to TRBJ1-3; TRBD1 is a possible D gene (5 bases). V dropped 4 bases and J dropped 4 bases, with 14 bases sitting between them. CDR3 size: 15 residues. The V gene's germline CDR1 is MDHEN and CDR2 SYDVKM. DNA for the CDR3: TGTGCCAGCAGTTCAGTACGGACAAGGGGAAACACCATATATTTT. It yields the protein CASSSVRTRGNTIYF.

This clone was counted a single time. For the CDR3, the DNA is TGCGCCAGCAGCTTGGCGGGTAAACAGGGAGGATTCGACGAGCAGTACTTC. It codes for CASSLAGKQGGFDEQYF. The rearrangement joins TRBV5-1 to TRBJ2-7, with D possibly called TRBD1 or TRBD2 (6 bases each). Germline V gene data show CDR1 as SGHRS and CDR2 as YFSETQ. The CDR3 has 17 amino acids. V lost 0 bases and J lost 5, with 21 bases in between.

V and J are TRBV6-6 and TRBJ2-6; D possibly corresponds to TRBD2 (5 bases). V was clipped by 8 bases and J by 1 base, with 6 bases between them. From germline, CDR1 is MNHNY and CDR2 SVGAGI (reference sequence). The CDR3 is made up of 13 amino acids. CDR3 in amino acids: CASAGSGANVLTF. The CDR3 DNA follows: TGTGCCAGCGCGGGTTCTGGGGCCAACGTCCTGACTTTC.

This sequence joins TRBV7-2 and TRBJ2-1; weak D call: TRBD2 (6 bases). V was cut by 8 bases and J by 6 bases, with 20 bases left in between. Germline values: CDR1 SGHTA, CDR2 FQGNSA. This CDR3 region has 15 residues. CDR3: CASAAGIGMGNEQFF. The CDR3 DNA follows: TGTGCCAGCGCCGCGGGGATAGGGATGGGCAATGAGCAGTTCTTC.

The chain employs TRBV5-1 and TRBJ1-2, with D possibly being TRBD1 (5 bases). Per the germline V gene, CDR1 is SGHRS and CDR2 is YFSETQ. V lost 0 bases to trimming and J lost 6 bases, with 12 bases between them. The CDR3 is 14 amino acids. The CDR3 DNA reads TGCGCCAGCAGCTTGGGCGGCAGGGACCATGGCTACACCTTC. It yields the protein CASSLGGRDHGYTF.

Notes on this clone: The sample contains more than one DNA sequence encoding this CDR3. The J gene is TRBJ2-3, the V gene TRBV5-1, with 7 bases that match TRBD2. CDR3 length: 16 amino acids. The J segment lost 1 base and the V segment lost 4 bases, leaving 9 bases of the junction unmatched. Looked up from germline, CDR1 is SGHRS and CDR2 is YFSETQ. CDR3 bases: TGCGCCAGCAGCCTGGCGGCTAGCGGTCGCACAGATACGCAGTATTTT. This codes for CASSLAASGRTDTQYF. The full variable domain, its missing parts supplied by reference TRBV5-1 and TRBJ2-3, is KAGVTQTPRYLIKTRGQQVTLSCSPISGHRSVSWYQQTPGQGLQFLFEYFSETQRNKGNFPGRFSGRQFSNSRSEMNVSTLELGDSALYLCASSLAASGRTDTQYFGPGTRLTVL.

In regard to this clone: At the DNA level, this CDR3 is encoded by other sequences in the same sample as well. V and J are TRBV29-1 and TRBJ2-3; 13 bases are shared with TRBD2. This CDR3 is 16 amino acids long. Germline V lookup: CDR1 SQVTM, CDR2 ANQGSEA. The trim removed 4 bases at V and 2 bases at J, leaving 6 bases unmatched. The CDR3 DNA reads as TGCAGCGTTGCTGGGGGACTAGCGGGACCCACAGATACGCAGTATTTT. Protein product: CSVAGGLAGPTDTQYF.

The chain uses TRBV28 and TRBJ1-1; maybe TRBD1 (5 bases). The CDR3 has 17 residues. CDR1 MDHEN and CDR2 SYDVKM come from the germline V gene. V was cut by 2 bases and J by 11 bases, with 27 bases left in between. The CDR3, as DNA: TGTGCCAGCAGTTTAAGATTCGGGGCAGGGCAGAATATGTATGCTTTCTTT. The encoded protein is CASSLRFGAGQNMYAFF.

With regard to this clone: The sample contains more than one DNA sequence encoding this CDR3. The chain combines TRBV19 with TRBJ1-1, with 10 bases aligning to TRBD1. V shed 4 bases and J 5 bases; nucleotides not matched to a gene: 1. The V gene's germline CDR1 is LNHDA and CDR2 SQIVND (reference sequence). The CDR3 runs 13 residues. CDR3 sequence: CASSRTGGTEAFF. DNA for the CDR3: TGTGCCAGTAGTAGGACAGGGGGAACTGAAGCTTTCTTT.